These 20 T cell receptor beta chains originate from one sample sequenced in a study of blood T cell repertoires in COVID-19. Profiling relied on immunoSEQ multiplex PCR, and the TCRdb table lists in-frame clones only, not all of them. The sample has 200,000 to 250,000 clones, more than 80% seen once. The sequenced sample was PBMCs or T cells enriched from blood (not recorded which). The source of these receptors is a man aged 60-69 years who had recovered from COVID-19.

This chain links TRBV2 with TRBJ1-5; D unresolved. V lost 5 bases to trimming and J lost 5 bases, with 13 bases between them. The germline V gene encodes CDR1 SNHLY and CDR2 FYNNEI. There are 14 residues in the CDR3. This chain's CDR3 is CASSPRRLDQPQHF. The CDR3 coding sequence is TGTGCCAGCAGTCCCCGCAGGCTTGATCAGCCCCAGCATTTT.

The sample holds a few counts of this clone. The chain has TRBV18 and TRBJ2-7; the match to TRBD1 covers 7 bases. V lost 3 bases, J lost 2 bases, and 4 bases stayed unmatched. The CDR3 spans 14 residues. Looked up from germline, CDR1 is KGHSH and CDR2 is LQKENI. The DNA of the CDR3 is TGTGCCAGCTCACCCGACAGGGTTACCTACGAGCAGTACTTC. Protein product: CASSPDRVTYEQYF.

V is TRBV2 and J is TRBJ2-7; 8 positions match TRBD1. Germline V lookup: CDR1 SNHLY, CDR2 FYNNEI. The CDR3 totals 14 residues. V lost 4 bases to trimming and J lost 4 bases; unmatched junction nucleotides: 6. This CDR3 reads CASSAGQGLYEQYF. In DNA form, the CDR3 reads TGTGCCAGCAGTGCCGGACAGGGTTTGTACGAGCAGTACTTC.

The chain recombines TRBV12-3 or TRBV12-4 with TRBJ1-1; D gene unclear. The length of the CDR3 is 13 residues. Trimming removed 5 bases from V and 3 bases from J, with 10 bases in between. As DNA, the CDR3 is TGTGCCAGCAGTCCACTTCCGGACACTGAAGCTTTCTTT. Translated, it gives CASSPLPDTEAFF.

J is TRBJ2-7 and V is TRBV27; D remains ambiguous. There are 14 residues in the CDR3. Germline V lookup: CDR1 MNHEY, CDR2 SMNVEV (reference sequence). The germline V and J ends were trimmed by 7 bases and 6 bases, with 19 bases remaining between them. The CDR3 DNA follows: TGTGCCAGCACCCTCAGACACGGATCCACCGAGCAGTACTTC. Its translation is CASTLRHGSTEQYF.

The V and J genes are TRBV6-2 or TRBV6-3 and TRBJ2-5, with 14 nucleotides matching TRBD2. J was trimmed by 4 bases and V by 5 bases; bases with no gene match: 12. CDR1 and CDR2 (germline): MNHEY, SVGEGT. CDR3 length: 18 amino acids. DNA of the CDR3: TGTGCCAGCAGTGACGGAAGACTAGCGGGGGGGCGGCCAGAGACCCAGTACTTC. This gives the protein CASSDGRLAGGRPETQYF.

The chain carries TRBV5-1 and TRBJ2-3; unclear D gene. The CDR3 extends over 13 amino acids. Germline-derived CDR1 and CDR2 are SGHRS and YFSETQ. Trimming removed 1 base from V and 2 bases from J, with 5 bases in between. CDR3 sequence (DNA): TGCGCCAGCAGCTTGTATCCCACAGATACGCAGTATTTT. It specifies CASSLYPTDTQYF.

The V call is TRBV5-1, the J call TRBJ2-7; tentative D call: TRBD1 (5 bases). The germline gives CDR1 SGHRS, CDR2 YFSETQ. V was shortened by 4 bases and J by 2 bases, with 13 bases between the two germline ends. CDR3 length equals 14 residues. The chain's CDR3 is CASSQLDIAYEQYF. CDR3 DNA sequence: TGCGCCAGCAGCCAGTTGGACATAGCCTACGAGCAGTACTTC.

This clone turned up a few times. This chain joins TRBV19 and TRBJ2-1; 12 nucleotides match TRBD2. CDR3 length equals 14 residues. V trimming: 4 bases; J trimming: 9 bases; junction bases outside the gene matches: 4. Germline CDR1 LNHDA, CDR2 SQIVND (reference sequence). The CDR3 sequence is CASSTSGGAVEQFF. In DNA, the CDR3 is TGTGCCAGTAGTACTAGCGGGGGGGCGGTTGAGCAGTTCTTC.

The chain couples TRBV5-5 to TRBJ2-4, with D possibly matching TRBD1 (6 bases). Trimming cost V 4 bases and J 7 bases, with 15 bases left between them. The length of the CDR3 is 14 residues. The V gene's germline CDR1 is SGHKS and CDR2 YYEKEE (reference sequence). CDR3 region: CASSPRLGQNIQYF. The CDR3 DNA follows: TGTGCCAGCAGCCCCCGTCTAGGACAGAACATTCAGTACTTC.

This clone came up a few times. The chain combines TRBV4-3 with TRBJ1-1, with D perhaps TRBD1 (5 bases). V was trimmed by 0 bases and J by 5 bases, leaving 16 bases between them. The length of the CDR3 is 16 residues. Per germline, CDR1 LGHNA and CDR2 YSLEER. CDR3 loop: CASSQDPWAGRTEAFF. The CDR3 DNA sequence: TGCGCCAGCAGCCAAGATCCGTGGGCAGGGAGGACTGAAGCTTTCTTT.

The chain has TRBV11-2 and TRBJ2-3, with 13 bases that match TRBD2. Germline V CDR1 and CDR2: SGHAT, FQNNGV. This CDR3 is built from 17 residues. Trimming at V came to 1 base and at J to 3 bases, leaving 4 bases not matched to a gene. The CDR3 here is CASSLVRLAGGTDTQYF. The CDR3 DNA follows: TGTGCCAGCAGCTTAGTAAGACTAGCGGGGGGTACAGATACGCAGTATTTT.

This clone has a single count. The chain has TRBV30 and TRBJ2-5; 12 positions match TRBD2. CDR1 GTSNPN and CDR2 SVGIG come from the germline V gene (reference sequence). This CDR3 is built from 16 residues. After removal of 4 bases from V and 4 bases from J, the junction contained 10 bases not matched to a gene. The CDR3 nucleotides read TGTGCCTGGACCCCTCCCCGGACTAGCGGGGTAGAGACCCAGTACTTC. Encoded protein: CAWTPPRTSGVETQYF.

The chain employs TRBV3-1 (or the pseudogene TRBV3-2) and TRBJ2-5; D not certain. The germline V gene encodes CDR1 LGHDT and CDR2 YNNKEL (reference sequence). Trimming removed 0 bases from V and 7 bases from J, with 12 bases in between. This CDR3 has 14 amino acids. CDR3 amino acids: CASSQDLSDATQYF. In DNA form, the CDR3 reads TGTGCCAGCAGCCAAGATCTCAGTGATGCGACCCAGTACTTC.

J is TRBJ1-2 and V is TRBV27; D is unclear. The germline V and J ends were trimmed by 5 bases and 13 bases, with 23 bases remaining between them. The germline V gene encodes CDR1 MNHEY and CDR2 SMNVEV (reference sequence). The CDR3 runs to 14 residues. The CDR3 protein is CASSVSGAASGSTF. CDR3 in DNA: TGTGCCAGCAGTGTAAGCGGAGCAGCCTCTGGCAGCACCTTC.

The genes are TRBV2 and TRBJ2-1; 9 bases match TRBD2. Unmatched junction bases numbered 12, after V lost 6 bases and J lost 6 bases. The CDR3 contains 16 residues. The germline CDR1 and CDR2 sequences are SNHLY and FYNNEI. CDR3 in DNA: TGTGCCAGCAGGAAAACTCTAGCGGGGAGCGTCAATGAGCAGTTCTTC. Its protein is CASRKTLAGSVNEQFF.

This chain uses TRBV11-2 with TRBJ2-7, with D possibly matching TRBD1 (6 bases). With 1 base removed from V and 5 bases from J, the gap between germline ends came to 9 bases. Germline V lookup: CDR1 SGHAT, CDR2 FQNNGV. The CDR3 spans 13 residues. CDR3 in DNA: TGTGCCAGCAGCTTAGGGGGGCGGGACGAGCAGTACTTC. Its translation is CASSLGGRDEQYF.

The chain recombines TRBV5-4 with TRBJ2-3; D is undetermined. Between the trimmed V and J ends, which lost 0 bases and 8 bases, there was a span of 13 bases. The CDR3 contains 14 residues. Germline lookup yields CDR1 SGHNT and CDR2 YYREEE (reference sequence). The CDR3 DNA is TGTGCCAGCAGCTTGGAAATAGGAGTTCCTACGCAGTATTTT. Amino acid sequence: CASSLEIGVPTQYF.

The rearrangement joins TRBV5-1 to TRBJ1-1; 10 nucleotides align to TRBD1. The CDR3 extends over 15 amino acids. V was clipped by 4 bases and J by 4 bases; unmatched bases: 7. Germline CDR1 is SGHRS and CDR2 is YFSETQ. The CDR3 nucleotides read TGCGCCAGCAGCCTCCAGACAGGGGGCTCCACTGAAGCTTTCTTT. Protein product: CASSLQTGGSTEAFF. Full variable domain (outside the CDR3, taken from reference TRBV5-1 and TRBJ1-1): KAGVTQTPRYLIKTRGQQVTLSCSPISGHRSVSWYQQTPGQGLQFLFEYFSETQRNKGNFPGRFSGRQFSNSRSEMNVSTLELGDSALYLCASSLQTGGSTEAFFGQGTRLTVV.

The chain joins TRBV13 to TRBJ2-7, with a possible D match to TRBD2 (6 bases). The germline V and J ends were trimmed by 5 bases and 1 base, with 12 bases remaining between them. The CDR3 sequence is 14 residues long. Germline V gene lookup returns CDR1 PRHDT and CDR2 FYEKMQ (reference sequence). CDR3 in DNA: TGTGCCAGCAGCGTCCGGGACTCATCCTACGAGCAGTACTTC. It specifies CASSVRDSSYEQYF.